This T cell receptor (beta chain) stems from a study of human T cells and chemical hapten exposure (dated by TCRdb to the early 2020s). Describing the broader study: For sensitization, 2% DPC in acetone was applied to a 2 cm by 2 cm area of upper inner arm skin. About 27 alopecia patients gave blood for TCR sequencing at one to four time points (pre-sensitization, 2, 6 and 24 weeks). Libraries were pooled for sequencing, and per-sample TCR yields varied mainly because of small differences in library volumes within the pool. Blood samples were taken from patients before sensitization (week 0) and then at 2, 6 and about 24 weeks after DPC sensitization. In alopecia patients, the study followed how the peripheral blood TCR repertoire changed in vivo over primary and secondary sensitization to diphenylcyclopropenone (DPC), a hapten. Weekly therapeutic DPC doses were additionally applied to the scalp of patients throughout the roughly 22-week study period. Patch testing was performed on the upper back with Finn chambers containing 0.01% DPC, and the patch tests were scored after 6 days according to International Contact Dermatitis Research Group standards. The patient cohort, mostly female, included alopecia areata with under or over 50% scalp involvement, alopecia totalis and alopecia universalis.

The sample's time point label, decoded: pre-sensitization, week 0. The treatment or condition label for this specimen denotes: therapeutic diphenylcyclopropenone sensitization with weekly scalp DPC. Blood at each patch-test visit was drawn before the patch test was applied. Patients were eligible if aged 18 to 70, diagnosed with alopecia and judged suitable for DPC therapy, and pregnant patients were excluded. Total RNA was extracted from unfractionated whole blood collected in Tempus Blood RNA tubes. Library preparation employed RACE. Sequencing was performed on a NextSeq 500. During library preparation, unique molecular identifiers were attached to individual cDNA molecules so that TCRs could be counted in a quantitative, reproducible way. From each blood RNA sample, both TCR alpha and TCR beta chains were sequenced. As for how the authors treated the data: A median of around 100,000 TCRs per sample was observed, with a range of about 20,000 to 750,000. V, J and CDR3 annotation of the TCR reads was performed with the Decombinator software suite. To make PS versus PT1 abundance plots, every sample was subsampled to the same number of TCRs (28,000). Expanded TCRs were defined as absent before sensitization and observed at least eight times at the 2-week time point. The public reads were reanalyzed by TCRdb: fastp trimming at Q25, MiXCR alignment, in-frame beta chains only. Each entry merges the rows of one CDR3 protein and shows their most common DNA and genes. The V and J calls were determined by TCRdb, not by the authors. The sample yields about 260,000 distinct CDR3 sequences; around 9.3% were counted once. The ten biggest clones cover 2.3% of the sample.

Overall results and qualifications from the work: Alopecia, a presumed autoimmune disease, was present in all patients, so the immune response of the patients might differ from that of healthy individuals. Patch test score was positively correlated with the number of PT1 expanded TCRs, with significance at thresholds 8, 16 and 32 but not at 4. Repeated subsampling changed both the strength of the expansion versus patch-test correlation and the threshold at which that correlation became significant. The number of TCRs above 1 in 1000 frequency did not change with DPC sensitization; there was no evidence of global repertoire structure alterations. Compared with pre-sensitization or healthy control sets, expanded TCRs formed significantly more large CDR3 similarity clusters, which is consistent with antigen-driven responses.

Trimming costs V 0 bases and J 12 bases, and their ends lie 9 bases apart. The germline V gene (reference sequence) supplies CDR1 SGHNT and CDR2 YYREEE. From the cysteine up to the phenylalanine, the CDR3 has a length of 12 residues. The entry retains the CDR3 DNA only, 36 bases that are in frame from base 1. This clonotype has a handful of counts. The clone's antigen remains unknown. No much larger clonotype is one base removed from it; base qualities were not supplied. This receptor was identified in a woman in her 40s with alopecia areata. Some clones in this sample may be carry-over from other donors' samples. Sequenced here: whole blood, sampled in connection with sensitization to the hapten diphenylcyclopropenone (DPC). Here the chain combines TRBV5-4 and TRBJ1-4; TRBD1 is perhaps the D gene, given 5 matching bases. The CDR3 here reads CASSLDGGELFF. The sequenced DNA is TGTGCCAGCAGCTTGGATGGGGGTGAACTGTTTTTT.